Listed below are T cell receptor beta chains from one sample, sequenced in a study of blood T cell repertoires in COVID-19. Profiling relied on immunoSEQ multiplex PCR, and the TCRdb table lists in-frame clones only, not all of them. The sample shows 200,000 to 300,000 clones, 85% to 90% of them seen only once. The sample was peripheral blood. These receptors all come from a woman in her thirties or forties with acute or convalescent COVID-19. The CDR3 runs from the conserved cysteine through the conserved F or W. A D gene is named only where the DNA matches it firmly. Only part of the rows carry a size: once, few, many, or a class if the clone is expanded.

NA	NA	TRBV7-2	TRBJ1-3	TGTGCCAGCAGCTTTCGGGGGGCCTCAGCTGGAAACACCATATATTTT	CASSFRGASAGNTIYF
few	TRBD1	TRBV24-1	TRBJ1-4	TGTGCCACCAGTGATGGGGGGACAGGAAAGAATGAAAAACTGTTTTTT	CATSDGGTGKNEKLFF
NA	NA	TRBV5-4	TRBJ2-3	TGTGCCAGCAGCCCACTTAGGGGTAGTGGGACGCAGTATTTT	CASSPLRGSGTQYF
NA	TRBD2	TRBV4-2	TRBJ2-3	TGTGCCAGCAGCCAAGTTAGCGGGGGGGCGACAGATACGCAGTATTTT	CASSQVSGGATDTQYF
NA	NA	TRBV28	TRBJ1-5	TGTGCCAGCAGTTTAGTATACACCAATCAGCCCCAGCATTTT	CASSLVYTNQPQHF
NA	TRBD1	TRBV7-9	TRBJ1-1	TGTGCCAGCAGCTCACAGGGGGGGACTGAAGCTTTCTTT	CASSSQGGTEAFF
NA	NA	TRBV18	TRBJ1-2	TGTGCCAGCTCACCGGTCGGACAGCTATTTAACTATGGCTACACCTTC	CASSPVGQLFNYGYTF
NA	NA	TRBV25-1	TRBJ1-6	TGTGCCAGCAGTGTCCGGGACTATAATTCACCCCTCCACTTT	CASSVRDYNSPLHF
NA	TRBD1	TRBV30	TRBJ1-1	TGTGCCTGGGGCTACCCGACAGGGGCCCCTGGAGCTTTCTTT	CAWGYPTGAPGAFF
many	NA	TRBV30	TRBJ1-1	TGTGCCTGGAGTGTAAACTTTGAGAACACTGAAGCTTTCTTT	CAWSVNFENTEAFF
NA	NA	TRBV21-1	TRBJ1-2	TGTGCCAGCAGCAAAGAGCCTCAATCTGGCTACACCTTC	CASSKEPQSGYTF
NA	TRBD1	TRBV7-8	TRBJ2-4	TGTGCCAGCAGCTTAACCCCGACAGGGATCATAGCCAAAAACATTCAGTACTTC	CASSLTPTGIIAKNIQYF
once	NA	TRBV10-3	TRBJ1-3	TGTGCCATCAGTGATGGAGGTCGTCACTCTGGAAACACCATATATTTT	CAISDGGRHSGNTIYF
NA	NA	TRBV2	TRBJ1-2	TGTGCCAGCGGCCCGGGGGGGGGCGTTAGTTATGGCTACACCTTC	CASGPGGGVSYGYTF
NA	NA	TRBV5-8	TRBJ1-3	TGTGCCAGCAGCTTGGTACGCGGGGCCTCTGGAAACACCATATATTTT	CASSLVRGASGNTIYF
NA	TRBD1	TRBV7-3	TRBJ1-1	TGTGCCAGCAGCTTACTCCCGGGGGACAGGACGAACACTGAAGCTTTCTTT	CASSLLPGDRTNTEAFF
NA	TRBD1	TRBV2	TRBJ1-1	TGTGCCAGCAGCTTCGGGACAGTTAACACTGAAGCTTTCTTT	CASSFGTVNTEAFF
NA	NA	TRBV2	TRBJ2-1	TGTGCCAGCAGTGTGGGTCCGGGGTTCGGGGAGCAGTTCTTC	CASSVGPGFGEQFF
NA	TRBD1	TRBV5-5	TRBJ1-2	TGTGCCAGCAACATCCTAGACAGGGTTGGCTACACCTTC	CASNILDRVGYTF
NA	TRBD1	TRBV19	TRBJ2-2	TGTGCCAGTAGGGCCCCGGACAGGGGGTACACCGGGGAGCTGTTTTTT	CASRAPDRGYTGELFF
NA	NA	TRBV10-1	TRBJ2-5	TGCGCCAGCCGATTCAGCGGGGGACAGAACCGGACCCGGGAGACCCAGTACTTC	CASRFSGGQNRTRETQYF
NA	NA	TRBV3-1/TRBV3-2	TRBJ1-2	TGTGCCAGCAGCCCCGGGGGGGAGAGCTATGGCTACACCTTC	CASSPGGESYGYTF
NA	NA	TRBV7-2	TRBJ1-2	TGTGCCAGCAGCTTAGCGACGGGATATGGCTACACCTTC	CASSLATGYGYTF
NA	TRBD1	TRBV5-4	TRBJ1-5	TGTGCCAGCAGCTTTTGGCAGGGGGGCAATCAGCCCCAGCATTTT	CASSFWQGGNQPQHF
NA	NA	TRBV30	TRBJ2-5	TGTGCCTGGAGTGAACCGGGAGTAGGAGAGACCCAGTACTTC	CAWSEPGVGETQYF
NA	TRBD1	TRBV11-2	TRBJ1-4	TGTGCCAGCAGCCCCAGGACAGGGGTGGGCGAAAAACTGTTTTTT	CASSPRTGVGEKLFF
NA	TRBD1	TRBV7-3	TRBJ2-2	TGTGCCAGCAGACCGGGACAGGGGATCACCGGGGAGCTGTTTTTT	CASRPGQGITGELFF
NA	TRBD2	TRBV4-1	TRBJ2-1	TGCGCCAGCAGCCCGGCCGGGACTAACAATGAGCAGTTCTTC	CASSPAGTNNEQFF
NA	NA	TRBV3-1/TRBV3-2	TRBJ1-2	TGTGCCAGCAGCCCTCGTCAGCAGGGGTATGGCTACACCTTC	CASSPRQQGYGYTF
NA	NA	TRBV21-1	TRBJ1-3	TGTGCCAGGGGACGGGTGCGGGGGTCTGGAAACACCATATATTTT	CARGRVRGSGNTIYF
NA	TRBD1	TRBV6-1	TRBJ1-2	TGTGCCAGCAGTGAAAGCCTGGGACAGGGGTACTATGGCTACACCTTC	CASSESLGQGYYGYTF
few	NA	TRBV30	TRBJ1-5	TGTGCCTGGAGTAAGGAGGGTGGGTTCGGCAATCAGCCCCAGCATTTT	CAWSKEGGFGNQPQHF
NA	TRBD1	TRBV10-3	TRBJ1-2	TGTGCCACCGGACAGGGGGCGATTGCCCCGGACTATGGCTACACCTTC	CATGQGAIAPDYGYTF
once	TRBD2	TRBV30	TRBJ2-1	TGTGCCTGGAGTTATGGTAGCGGGGGGGTCAACAATGAGCAGTTCTTC	CAWSYGSGGVNNEQFF
NA	NA	TRBV2	TRBJ1-2	TGTGCCAGCACCTCTCCCGGAGCCCCCATAGCGAGCTACACCTTC	CASTSPGAPIASYTF
NA	TRBD1	TRBV19	TRBJ1-6	TGTGCCAGTAGCAGCGGCTGGACAGGGGGCAGCTATAATTCACCCCTCCACTTT	CASSSGWTGGSYNSPLHF
NA	TRBD1	TRBV2	TRBJ1-2	TGTGCCAGCAGGGACAGGGCTGACTATGGCTACACCTTC	CASRDRADYGYTF
NA	NA	TRBV5-1	TRBJ1-1	TGCGCCAGCAGCTTGGGCCCAGGGGTCATGAACACTGAAGCTTTCTTT	CASSLGPGVMNTEAFF
NA	NA	TRBV5-1	TRBJ2-1	TGCGCCAGCAGCTTGGGGGGCTCGTACAATGAGCAGTTCTTC	CASSLGGSYNEQFF
NA	NA	TRBV5-1	TRBJ1-4	TGCGCCAGCAGCTCAGGGGCCACGGAAAAACTGTTTTTT	CASSSGATEKLFF
NA	TRBD2	TRBV5-4	TRBJ2-3	TGTGCCAGCAGAGACGGGGGGAGCACAGATACGCAGTATTTT	CASRDGGSTDTQYF
NA	NA	TRBV24-1	TRBJ1-1	TGTGCCACCAGTGGGGGCGGGGGGGACACTGAAGCTTTCTTT	CATSGGGGDTEAFF
NA	NA	TRBV24-1	TRBJ2-2	TGTGCCACCAGTGATCCCCAGGGCACGAACACCGGGGAGCTGTTTTTT	CATSDPQGTNTGELFF
NA	NA	TRBV6-5	TRBJ1-1	TGTGCCAGCAATGTTGGGGCGCGGACTGAAGCTTTCTTT	CASNVGARTEAFF
NA	TRBD1	TRBV5-6	TRBJ1-2	TGTGCCAGCAGCCCCGGGGACAGGGGGATGGGCTACACCTTC	CASSPGDRGMGYTF
NA	TRBD1	TRBV7-8	TRBJ1-1	TGTGCCAGCAGCCCGACAGGGCGCGAAGCTTTCTTT	CASSPTGREAFF
NA	TRBD1	TRBV19	TRBJ2-2	TGTGCCAGTAATCAGGGGGCGACCGGGGAGCTGTTTTTT	CASNQGATGELFF
NA	NA	TRBV12-3/TRBV12-4	TRBJ2-4	TGTGCCAGCAGTTCTCAGGGAAACATTCAGTACTTC	CASSSQGNIQYF
once	NA	TRBV30	TRBJ2-3	TGTGCCTGGACCGAGCTAGCCTCCGCAGATACGCAGTATTTT	CAWTELASADTQYF
NA	NA	TRBV2	TRBJ2-6	TGTGCCAGCAGCGCGGTTGGGTCTGGGGCCAACGTCCTGACTTTC	CASSAVGSGANVLTF
NA	NA	TRBV29-1	TRBJ2-1	TGCAGCGTTGGCGCTAGCGCCTACAATGAGCAGTTCTTC	CSVGASAYNEQFF
NA	NA	TRBV12-3/TRBV12-4	TRBJ1-6	TGTGCCAGCAGACAGCGGGAGAATTCACCCCTCCACTTT	CASRQRENSPLHF
NA	NA	TRBV27	TRBJ2-3	TGTGCCAGCAGCGGGGGGCTTGTAGCAGATACGCAGTATTTT	CASSGGLVADTQYF
NA	NA	TRBV7-6	TRBJ1-6	TGTGCCAGCAGCAGGAGTCCCCAAGGGGATTCACCCCTCCACTTT	CASSRSPQGDSPLHF
NA	NA	TRBV6-2/TRBV6-3	TRBJ1-2	TGTGCCAGCAGTTACCCTTCCTATGGCTACACCTTC	CASSYPSYGYTF